This TCR beta chain is drawn from a study of blood T cell repertoires in COVID-19. About the research overall: The origin of the acute and convalescent COVID-19 samples was the United States, Italy and Spain. In each case, the material was cDNA or gDNA derived from T cells, B-cell-depleted T cells, or PBMCs.

Looked up from germline, CDR1 is MNHNS and CDR2 is SASEGT. Trimming pared 3 bases from V and 0 bases from J, leaving 5 bases between. The CDR3 extends over 13 amino acids. The authors' processing: Amplified reference gene primers provided the basis for estimating nucleated cell counts. Profiling relied on immunoSEQ multiplex PCR, and the TCRdb table lists in-frame clones only, not all of them. The V and J calls and clone size come from that table; D and trimming were worked out from the DNA. The sample holds some 70,000 clones; roughly 80% are singletons and the top ten take 1.5% to 2%. In this sample, this clone turned up a few times.

This sequence was found in a woman aged 55 to 70 with acute or convalescent COVID-19. V usage is TRBV6-1 and J usage is TRBJ1-2, with unresolved D. Sequencing used peripheral blood. CDR3 protein: CASSDSANYGYTF. The CDR3 nucleotides are TGTGCCAGCAGTGACAGCGCTAACTATGGCTACACCTTC.